Ten or more counts support the clone carrying this T cell receptor beta chain. Its target is not known. Germline V lookup: CDR1 KGHSH, CDR2 LQKENI. The CDR3 runs to 15 residues. V was trimmed by 2 bases and J by 6 bases, leaving 14 bases between them. This entry belongs to a study of T-cell reconstitution after alpha-beta-depleted transplantation in children. Points from the study as a whole: Reportedly, alpha-beta T cells present about two months post-transplant originated from several hundred expanded clones of graft origin. T-cell numbers and diversity one year post-transplant derived largely from freshly generated T cells. Certain patients had high TCRbeta diversity at day 60, and it came from recipient T cells and thymic progenitors that survived.

Unique molecular identifiers were incorporated when the TCRbeta library was constructed. TCRdb re-called the PCR reads through MiXCR, storing one row per CDR3 protein. Among roughly 240,000 distinct CDR3 sequences, 8.2% were seen once, and the ten largest hold 6.3%. Sequenced here: PBMCs, mostly from graft donor cells, sampled 180 days after TCRalphabeta/CD19-depleted stem cell transplant. This TCR was sampled from a male patient between 5 and 17 years old who had a stem cell transplant for acute lymphoblastic leukemia, so the T cells may come from the graft donor. V and J are TRBV18 and TRBJ2-4; D perhaps matches TRBD2 (6 bases). The CDR3, as DNA: TGTGCCAGCTCACCAGGGGGAGGTAGCGGAAACATTCAGTACTTC. This encodes CASSPGGGSGNIQYF.